This T cell receptor (beta chain) was obtained from a study of blood T cell repertoires in COVID-19. The overall study: The United States, Italy and Spain provided the acute and convalescent COVID-19 samples. The analysed material was cDNA or gDNA that came from T cells, B-cell-depleted T cells, or PBMCs.

This clone has just one count. Seattle patients were enrolled during active infection and followed longitudinally. This table comes from immunoSEQ multiplex PCR, and its TCRdb copy is limited to in-frame clones, with some not included. The sample gives 430,000 or so clones, around 90% of which show up once; 0.8% to 1% is in the top ten. The V gene's germline CDR1 is SGDLS and CDR2 YYNGEE. Deletions cut 4 bases from V and 1 base from J, with 12 bases between. CDR3 length: 15 residues. Sequenced sample: peripheral blood. The chain recombines TRBV9 with TRBJ2-1; D is possibly TRBD1 (6 bases). The receptor's source is a man younger than 30 with COVID-19, enrolled during active disease. This chain's CDR3 is CASSPRTVSYNEQFF. The CDR3 nucleotides read TGTGCCAGCAGCCCAAGGACAGTTTCCTACAATGAGCAGTTCTTC.